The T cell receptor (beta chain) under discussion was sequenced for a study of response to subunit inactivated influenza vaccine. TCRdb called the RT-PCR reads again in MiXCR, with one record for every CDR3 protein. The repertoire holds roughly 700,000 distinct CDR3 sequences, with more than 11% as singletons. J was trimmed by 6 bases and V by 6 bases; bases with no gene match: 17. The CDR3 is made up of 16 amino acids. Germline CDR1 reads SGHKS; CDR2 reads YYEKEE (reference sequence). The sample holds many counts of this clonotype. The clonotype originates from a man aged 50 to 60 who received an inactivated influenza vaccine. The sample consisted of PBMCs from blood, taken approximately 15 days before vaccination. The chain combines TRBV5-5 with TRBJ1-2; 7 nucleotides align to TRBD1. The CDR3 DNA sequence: TGTGCCAGCAAACCTGTTTCCGGGGGGACAGCTAATGGCTACACCTTC. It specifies CASKPVSGGTANGYTF.